This passage covers 15 T cell receptor beta chains from one sample sequenced in a study of T cells in narcolepsy. Generated by immunoSEQ multiplex PCR, the TCRdb table keeps only in-frame clones and is missing some. The sample yields some 16,000 clones, roughly 72% seen once. Sequenced input: CD45RA- memory CD8+ T cells from PBMCs. These receptors originate from a human donor with narcolepsy.

The chain combines TRBV11-3 with TRBJ2-3, with 11 bases identical to TRBD2. The length of the CDR3 is 15 residues. J lost 4 bases, V lost 2 bases, and 2 bases had no gene match. Germline V gene lookup returns CDR1 SGHNT and CDR2 YENEEA. The CDR3 region has the DNA TGTGCCAGCAGCTTAACTAGCGGGAGCGCAGATACGCAGTATTTT. Translating gives CASSLTSGSADTQYF.

The chain has TRBV6-5 and TRBJ1-1; D not resolved. V lost 6 bases and J lost 1, with 12 bases in between. Looked up from germline, CDR1 is MNHEY and CDR2 is SVGAGI. The CDR3 totals 14 residues. CDR3 coding DNA: TGTGCCAGCAGCGTGAGGGCGGGGAACACTGAAGCTTTCTTT. Its protein product is CASSVRAGNTEAFF.

This chain connects TRBV2 to TRBJ1-2; 10 bases are a match to TRBD1. Trimming removed 5 bases from V and 8 bases from J; junction bases left unmatched: 11. Germline-derived CDR1 and CDR2 are SNHLY and FYNNEI. This CDR3 has 15 residues. CDR3 loop: CASSPSTGGAEGYTF. In DNA, the CDR3 is TGTGCCAGCAGTCCCTCGACAGGGGGCGCGGAGGGCTACACCTTC. The complete variable domain, with remaining parts taken from reference TRBV2 and TRBJ1-2, reads EPEVTQTPSHQVTQMGQEVILRCVPISNHLYFYWYRQILGQKVEFLVSFYNNEISEKSEIFDDQFSVERPDGSNFTLKIRSTKLEDSAMYFCASSPSTGGAEGYTFGSGTRLTVV.

Only a few counts were recorded for this clone. V and J are TRBV7-9 and TRBJ2-7; D not resolved. V was shortened by 1 base and J by 0 bases, with 10 bases between the two germline ends. The CDR3 spans 15 residues. Per germline, CDR1 SEHNR and CDR2 FQNEAQ (reference sequence). CDR3 sequence reads: CASSLGTVTSYEQYF. For the CDR3, the DNA is TGTGCCAGCAGCTTAGGGACGGTCACCTCCTACGAGCAGTACTTC.

The chain employs TRBV2 and TRBJ1-1; D not resolved. This CDR3 has 14 residues. Germline loops: CDR1 SNHLY, CDR2 FYNNEI. The V and J ends lost 8 bases and 3 bases respectively, with 16 bases between them. The DNA of the CDR3 is TGTGCCAGCCCTGCCGGGGAGTACGACACTGAAGCTTTCTTT. This gives the protein CASPAGEYDTEAFF.

The chain combines TRBV2 with TRBJ1-2; D remains unclear. V lost 0 bases, J lost 1 base, and 9 bases lay in between. CDR1 and CDR2 (germline): SNHLY, FYNNEI. The CDR3 extends over 15 amino acids. CDR3 loop: CASSEAEGYNYGYTF. The CDR3 DNA is TGTGCCAGCAGTGAAGCTGAGGGATATAACTATGGCTACACCTTC.

The CDR3 nucleotides read TGCGCCAGCAGTGAAGGGTACATCGGAACTGAAGCTTTCTTT. Its translation is CASSEGYIGTEAFF. The chain is built from TRBV10-1 and TRBJ1-1; D call uncertain. This CDR3 has 14 residues. V lost 3 bases and J 5 bases, leaving 13 bases between the germline ends. From germline, CDR1 is WNHNN and CDR2 SYGVQD (reference sequence).

This rearrangement joins TRBV7-9 to TRBJ1-2, with a weak D call TRBD1 (5 bases). The CDR3 runs 14 residues. Deletions cut 4 bases from V and 7 bases from J, with 16 bases between. Germline V lookup: CDR1 SEHNR, CDR2 FQNEAQ (reference sequence). Written as DNA, the CDR3 is TGTGCCAGCAGCTCCGGGACCGTCCTCTCTGGCTACACCTTC. Protein: CASSSGTVLSGYTF.

This chain joins TRBV11-2 and TRBJ2-3; 14 bases match TRBD2. Germline V lookup: CDR1 SGHAT, CDR2 FQNNGV. Trimming cost V 5 bases and J 4 bases; bases outside gene matches: 11. The CDR3 loop spans 18 amino acids. CDR3 residues: CASSPTATSGRAADTQYF. In DNA, the CDR3 is TGTGCCAGCAGCCCAACTGCGACTAGCGGGAGGGCCGCAGATACGCAGTATTTT.

This chain connects TRBV5-6 to TRBJ2-3; 13 bases are a match to TRBD2. The trim removed 3 bases at V and 1 base at J, leaving 5 bases unmatched. The CDR3 consists of 17 residues. Germline lookup yields CDR1 SGHDT and CDR2 YYEEEE. The CDR3 bases are TGTGCCAGCAGCTATGGGACTAGCGGGGTTGGCACAGATACGCAGTATTTT. Translation gives CASSYGTSGVGTDTQYF.

With regard to this clone: The sample carries other DNA sequences with the same CDR3. This chain joins TRBV5-1 and TRBJ2-2; no reliable D call. V lost 0 bases and J 1 base, leaving 7 bases between the germline ends. The CDR3 consists of 15 residues. The germline gives CDR1 SGHRS, CDR2 YFSETQ. The CDR3: CASSLEQQNTGELFF. The CDR3, as DNA: TGCGCCAGCAGCTTGGAACAGCAGAACACCGGGGAGCTGTTTTTT.

The rearrangement joins TRBV13 to TRBJ2-7; D is possibly TRBD1 (6 bases). This CDR3 is 14 amino acids long. Germline-derived CDR1 and CDR2 are PRHDT and FYEKMQ (reference sequence). V lost 5 bases and J lost 2, with 13 bases in between. The DNA of the CDR3 is TGTGCCAGCAGCCTGGGACCAGGGGCCTACGAGCAGTACTTC. Protein product: CASSLGPGAYEQYF.

This clone was detected once. The chain couples TRBV25-1 to TRBJ2-3; either TRBD1 or TRBD2 may fit D (5 bases each). The CDR3 sequence is 15 residues long. Germline CDR1 and CDR2: MGHDK and SYGVNS. The ends were cut back, 1 base at V and 2 bases at J, with 10 bases in the middle. CDR3 residues: CASSEWGSDTDTQYF. The CDR3 DNA sequence: TGTGCCAGCAGTGAATGGGGGAGTGACACAGATACGCAGTATTTT.

This rearrangement joins TRBV13 to TRBJ2-5; TRBD2 matches at 16 bases. V lost 3 bases and J lost 4; bases outside the gene matches: 8. The CDR3 runs 18 residues. Per the germline V gene, CDR1 is PRHDT and CDR2 is FYEKMQ (reference sequence). The CDR3 sequence: CASSLGTSGGAVGETQYF. The DNA of the CDR3 is TGTGCCAGCAGCTTGGGGACTAGCGGGGGGGCCGTTGGAGAGACCCAGTACTTC.

The chain couples TRBV19 to TRBJ2-5; D not resolved. This CDR3 spans 12 amino acids. Germline V gene data show CDR1 as LNHDA and CDR2 as SQIVND (reference sequence). Trimming removed 10 bases at V and 5 bases at J, with 14 bases between. CDR3 DNA: TGTGCCACCACTGATCCGGAGGAGACCCAGTACTTC. Protein sequence: CATTDPEETQYF. The full variable domain, with the rest looked up from reference TRBV19 and TRBJ2-5, is DGGITQSPKYLFRKEGQNVTLSCEQNLNHDAMYWYRQDPGQGLRLIYYSQIVNDFQKGDIAEGYSVSREKKESFPLTVTSAQKNPTAFYLCATTDPEETQYFGPGTRLLVL.